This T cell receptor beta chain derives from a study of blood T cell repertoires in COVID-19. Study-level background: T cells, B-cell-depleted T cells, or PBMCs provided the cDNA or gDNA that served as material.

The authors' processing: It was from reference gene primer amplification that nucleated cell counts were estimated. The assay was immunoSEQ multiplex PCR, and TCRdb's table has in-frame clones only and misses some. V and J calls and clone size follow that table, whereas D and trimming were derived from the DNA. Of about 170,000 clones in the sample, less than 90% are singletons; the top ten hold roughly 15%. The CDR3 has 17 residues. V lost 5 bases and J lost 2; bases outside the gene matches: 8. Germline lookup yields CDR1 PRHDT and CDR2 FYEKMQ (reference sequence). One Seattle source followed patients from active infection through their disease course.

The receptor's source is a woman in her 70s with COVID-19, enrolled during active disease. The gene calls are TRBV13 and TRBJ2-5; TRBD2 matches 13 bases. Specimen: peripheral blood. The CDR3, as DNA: TGTGCCAGCAGCCAATACGGGACTAGCGGGGTGCAAGAGACCCAGTACTTC. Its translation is CASSQYGTSGVQETQYF.